This TCR beta chain was captured in a study of T cells after somatic rescue of genetic block. CDR1 and CDR2 from the germline V gene are ENHRY and SYGVKD. This CDR3 spans 13 amino acids. The V gene lost 4 bases and the J gene lost 5 bases, with 11 bases spanning the gap. Sequencing was performed with immunoSEQ multiplex PCR; in TCRdb, only in-frame clones are kept and a portion is missing. This table has about 15,000 clones, about 70% appearing once. The gene calls are TRBV10-3 and TRBJ2-5; no reliable D call. Input material: peripheral blood mononuclear cells (PBMCs). This clonotype was obtained from a man aged 18 to 29. For the CDR3, the DNA is TGTGCCATCAGTGTATGGGAATCGGAGACCCAGTACTTC. As protein: CAISVWESETQYF.